Below are 5 T cell receptor beta chains sequenced from a single sample in a study of blood T cells in healthy people across ages. A sample-barcoded 5' primer and a J-beta primer mix were used in a second PCR of about 7 to 12 cycles. In TCRdb, the 5' RACE reads were re-called with MiXCR into one record per CDR3 protein. Of about 630,000 distinct CDR3 sequences listed, approximately 21% are singletons. Sequencing input: blood. All receptors come from a man aged 65 to 79 in good health.

This clonotype was detected only a few times. This chain joins TRBV19 and TRBJ1-1; the match to TRBD1 covers 7 bases. Trimming took 5 bases from V and 1 from J; bases not matched to a gene: 10. This CDR3 region has 16 residues. Germline CDR1 reads LNHDA; CDR2 reads SQIVND (reference sequence). The CDR3 DNA reads TGTGCCAGTAGTCTCCGGACAGGAAGCACGAACACTGAAGCTTTCTTT. Translated: CASSLRTGSTNTEAFF. Combining the CDR3 with reference TRBV19 and TRBJ1-1 gives the whole variable domain DGGITQSPKYLFRKEGQNVTLSCEQNLNHDAMYWYRQDPGQGLRLIYYSQIVNDFQKGDIAEGYSVSREKKESFPLTVTSAQKNPTAFYLCASSLRTGSTNTEAFFGQGTRLTVV.

This clonotype was detected only a few times. The gene calls are TRBV12-3 or TRBV12-4 and TRBJ1-4; D may be TRBD1 (6 bases). The ends were cut back, 6 bases at V and 10 bases at J, with 15 bases in the middle. The CDR3 runs to 13 residues. CDR3 sequence: CASRAKTGRKLFF. The DNA for the CDR3 is TGTGCCAGCAGGGCTAAGACAGGTAGAAAACTGTTTTTT.

This clonotype came up many times. The chain employs TRBV2 and TRBJ2-5; D could derive from TRBD1 or TRBD2 (5 bases each). Germline V lookup: CDR1 SNHLY, CDR2 FYNNEI. V was shortened by 7 bases and J by 2 bases, with 17 bases between the two germline ends. The CDR3 extends over 15 amino acids. CDR3 DNA sequence: TGTGCCAGCAAGTACGGCCTGGGACGGCAAGAGACCCAGTACTTC. As protein: CASKYGLGRQETQYF. Variable domain in full (rest from reference TRBV2 and TRBJ2-5): EPEVTQTPSHQVTQMGQEVILRCVPISNHLYFYWYRQILGQKVEFLVSFYNNEISEKSEIFDDQFSVERPDGSNFTLKIRSTKLEDSAMYFCASKYGLGRQETQYFGPGTRLLVL.

This clonotype appeared a few times. The chain couples TRBV6-5 to TRBJ2-1; TRBD1 matches at 7 bases. The V and J ends lost 6 bases and 2 bases, in that order; junction bases with no gene match: 7. Per the germline V gene, CDR1 is MNHEY and CDR2 is SVGAGI. The CDR3 runs 15 residues. CDR3 amino acids: CASRETGIPYNEQFF. CDR3 nucleotide sequence: TGTGCCAGCAGGGAGACAGGGATCCCCTACAATGAGCAGTTCTTC.

The rearrangement joins TRBV9 to TRBJ2-3; D is uncertain. The germline V and J ends were trimmed by 4 bases and 0 bases, with 15 bases remaining between them. CDR3 length: 16 residues. In germline, CDR1 is SGDLS, CDR2 YYNGEE. The CDR3 spells CASSQRAISSTDTQYF. The DNA of the CDR3 is TGTGCCAGCAGCCAACGAGCAATTTCTAGCACAGATACGCAGTATTTT.